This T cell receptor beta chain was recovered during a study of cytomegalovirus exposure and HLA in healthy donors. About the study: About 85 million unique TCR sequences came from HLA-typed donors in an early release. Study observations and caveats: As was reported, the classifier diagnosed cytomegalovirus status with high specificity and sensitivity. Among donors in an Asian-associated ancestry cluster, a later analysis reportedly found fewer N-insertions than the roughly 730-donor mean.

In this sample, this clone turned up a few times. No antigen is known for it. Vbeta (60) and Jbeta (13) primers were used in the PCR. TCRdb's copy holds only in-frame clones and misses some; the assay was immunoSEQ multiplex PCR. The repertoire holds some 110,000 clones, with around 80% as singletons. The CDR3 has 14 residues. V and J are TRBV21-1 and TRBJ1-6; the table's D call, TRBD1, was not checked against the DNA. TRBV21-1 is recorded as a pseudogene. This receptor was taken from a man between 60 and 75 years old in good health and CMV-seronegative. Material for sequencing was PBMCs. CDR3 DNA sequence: TGTGCCAGCAGCATAGCCCCCCAGGATCCACCCCTCCACTTT. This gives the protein CASSIAPQDPPLHF.